This entry concerns a single T cell receptor (beta chain). The entry originates in a study of T cell changes during pregnancy in multiple sclerosis. Assay: immunoSEQ multiplex PCR; the TCRdb copy retains only in-frame clones and omits some. The sample contains roughly 100,000 clones, about nine tenths of which appear only once. This CDR3 is built from 13 residues. V lost 3 bases, J lost 6 bases, and 11 bases lay in between. The V gene's germline CDR1 is MNHEY and CDR2 SMNVEV (reference sequence). The sequencing used peripheral blood, collected after pregnancy. This receptor was obtained from a female donor with multiple sclerosis, enrolled in a pregnancy study. V gene TRBV27 combines with J gene TRBJ1-2; the D is unclear. The DNA of the CDR3 is TGTGCCAGCAGTTTCGGCAGGAAAGATGGCTACACCTTC. Encoded protein: CASSFGRKDGYTF.